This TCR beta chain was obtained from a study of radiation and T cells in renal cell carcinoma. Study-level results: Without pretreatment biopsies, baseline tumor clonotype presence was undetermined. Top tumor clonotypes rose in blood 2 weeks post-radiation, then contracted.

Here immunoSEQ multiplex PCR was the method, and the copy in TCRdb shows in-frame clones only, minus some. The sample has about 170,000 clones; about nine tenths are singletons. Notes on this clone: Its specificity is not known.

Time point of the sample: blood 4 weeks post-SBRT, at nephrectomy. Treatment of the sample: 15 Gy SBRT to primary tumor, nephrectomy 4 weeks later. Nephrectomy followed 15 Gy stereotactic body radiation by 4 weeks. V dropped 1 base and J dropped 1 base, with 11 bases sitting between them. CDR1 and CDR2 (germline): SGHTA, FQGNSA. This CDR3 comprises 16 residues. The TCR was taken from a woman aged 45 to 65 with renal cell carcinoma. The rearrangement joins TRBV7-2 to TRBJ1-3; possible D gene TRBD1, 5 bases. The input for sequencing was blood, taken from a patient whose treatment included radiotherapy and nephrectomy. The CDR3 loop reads CASSLVARASGNTIYF. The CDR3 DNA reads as TGTGCCAGCAGCTTAGTCGCCAGGGCGTCTGGAAACACCATATATTTT.